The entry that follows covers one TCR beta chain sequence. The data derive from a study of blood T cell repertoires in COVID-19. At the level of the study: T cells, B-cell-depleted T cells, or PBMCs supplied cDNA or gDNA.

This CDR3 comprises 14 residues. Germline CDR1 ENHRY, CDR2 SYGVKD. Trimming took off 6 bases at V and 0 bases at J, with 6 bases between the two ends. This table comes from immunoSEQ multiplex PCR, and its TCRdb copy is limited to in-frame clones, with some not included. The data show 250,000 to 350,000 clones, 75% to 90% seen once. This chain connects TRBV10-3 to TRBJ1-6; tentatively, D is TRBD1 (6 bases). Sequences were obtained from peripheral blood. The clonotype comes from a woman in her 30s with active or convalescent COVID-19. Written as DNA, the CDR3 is TGTGCCATCAGGGACAGCTCCTATAATTCACCCCTCCACTTT. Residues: CAIRDSSYNSPLHF.